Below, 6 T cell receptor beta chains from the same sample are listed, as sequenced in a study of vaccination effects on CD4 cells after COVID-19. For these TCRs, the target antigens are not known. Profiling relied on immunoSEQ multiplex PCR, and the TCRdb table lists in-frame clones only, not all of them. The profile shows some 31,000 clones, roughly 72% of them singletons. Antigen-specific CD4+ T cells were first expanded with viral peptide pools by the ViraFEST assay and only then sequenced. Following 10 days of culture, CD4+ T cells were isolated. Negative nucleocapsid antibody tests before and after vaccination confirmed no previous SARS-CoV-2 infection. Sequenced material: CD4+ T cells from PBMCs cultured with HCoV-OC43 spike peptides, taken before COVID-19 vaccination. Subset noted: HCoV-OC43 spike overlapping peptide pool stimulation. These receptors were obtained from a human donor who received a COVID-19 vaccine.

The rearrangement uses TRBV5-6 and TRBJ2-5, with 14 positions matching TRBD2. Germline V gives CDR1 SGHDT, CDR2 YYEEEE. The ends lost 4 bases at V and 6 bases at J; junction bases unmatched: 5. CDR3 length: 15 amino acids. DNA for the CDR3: TGTGCCAGCAGCGATGGGACTAGCGGGAGAAAGACCCAGTACTTC. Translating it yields CASSDGTSGRKTQYF.

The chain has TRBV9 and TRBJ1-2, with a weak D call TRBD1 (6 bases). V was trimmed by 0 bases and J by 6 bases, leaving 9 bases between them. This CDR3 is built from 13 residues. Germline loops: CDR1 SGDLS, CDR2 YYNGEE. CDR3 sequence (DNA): TGTGCCAGCAGCGTAGGACAGGCTAATGGCTACACCTTC. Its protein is CASSVGQANGYTF.

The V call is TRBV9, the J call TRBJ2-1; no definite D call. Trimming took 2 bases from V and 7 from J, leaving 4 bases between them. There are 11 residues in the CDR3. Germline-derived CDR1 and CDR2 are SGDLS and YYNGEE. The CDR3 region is CASSVDNEQFF. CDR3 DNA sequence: TGTGCCAGCAGCGTCGATAATGAGCAGTTCTTC.

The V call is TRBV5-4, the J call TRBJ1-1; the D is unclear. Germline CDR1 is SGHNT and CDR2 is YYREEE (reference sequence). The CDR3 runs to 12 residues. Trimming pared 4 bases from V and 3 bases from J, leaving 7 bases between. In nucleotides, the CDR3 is TGTGCCAGCAGCGCCCGGGACACTGAAGCTTTCTTT. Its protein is CASSARDTEAFF.

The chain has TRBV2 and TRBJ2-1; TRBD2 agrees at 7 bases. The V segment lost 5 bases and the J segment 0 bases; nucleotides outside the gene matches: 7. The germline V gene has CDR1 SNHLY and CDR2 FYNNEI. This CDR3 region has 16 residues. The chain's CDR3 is CASSRSLADSYNEQFF. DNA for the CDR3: TGTGCCAGCAGTCGAAGCCTAGCGGACTCCTACAATGAGCAGTTCTTC.

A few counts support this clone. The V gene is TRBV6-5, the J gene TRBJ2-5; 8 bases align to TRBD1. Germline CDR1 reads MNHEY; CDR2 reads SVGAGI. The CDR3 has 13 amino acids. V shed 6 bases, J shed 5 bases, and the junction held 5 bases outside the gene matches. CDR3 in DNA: TGTGCCAGCAGACGACAGGGGATCGAGACCCAGTACTTC. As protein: CASRRQGIETQYF.